A selection of T cell receptor beta chains follows, all from one sample in a study of T cells in Graves' hyperthyroidism and ophthalmopathy. TCRdb re-called the multiplex PCR reads through MiXCR, storing one row per CDR3 protein. The sample lists roughly 500,000 distinct CDR3 sequences; over 35% were seen once. Sequenced: peripheral blood or thyroid tissue (not recorded which). The origin of the receptors is an adult woman with Graves' disease, either hyperthyroidism or ophthalmopathy (not recorded which). Both conserved end residues are part of each CDR3. Fields, in order: clone size, J gene, D gene, V gene, CDR3 protein, CDR3 DNA. A D gene is named only where the DNA matches it firmly. Clone size is not always given. Where it is, it says once, few, many or a class for expanded clones.

clone_size: -
j_call: TRBJ2-3
d_call: TRBD2
v_call: TRBV5-1
cdr3_aa: CASSIRSGSTDTQYF
cdr3_nt: TGCGCCAGCAGCATACGTAGCGGGAGCACAGATACGCAGTATTTT

clone_size: -
j_call: TRBJ2-5
d_call: -
v_call: TRBV7-9
cdr3_aa: CASSSRSPEETQYF
cdr3_nt: TGTGCCAGCAGTTCCCGGTCGCCGGAGGAGACCCAGTACTTC

clone_size: many
j_call: TRBJ1-1
d_call: -
v_call: TRBV29-1
cdr3_aa: CSVIRSASSTEAFF
cdr3_nt: TGCAGCGTTATTAGAAGTGCCTCATCCACTGAAGCTTTCTTT

clone_size: -
j_call: TRBJ1-5
d_call: -
v_call: TRBV20-1
cdr3_aa: CSAKPPYSNQPQHF
cdr3_nt: TGCAGTGCCAAACCCCCGTATAGCAATCAGCCCCAGCATTTT

clone_size: -
j_call: TRBJ1-4
d_call: -
v_call: TRBV7-9
cdr3_aa: CASSLYGTNEKLFF
cdr3_nt: TGTGCCAGCAGCCTTTATGGGACTAATGAAAAACTGTTTTTT

clone_size: many
j_call: TRBJ1-6
d_call: TRBD1
v_call: TRBV2
cdr3_aa: CAFGQGHNSPLHF
cdr3_nt: TGTGCCTTTGGACAGGGCCATAATTCACCCCTCCACTTT

clone_size: many
j_call: TRBJ1-2
d_call: -
v_call: TRBV3-1
cdr3_aa: CASSQGLQGGHTF
cdr3_nt: TGTGCCAGCAGCCAAGGTCTTCAGGGTGGACACACCTTC

clone_size: many
j_call: TRBJ2-6
d_call: TRBD1
v_call: TRBV19
cdr3_aa: CASSVGQALGANVLTF
cdr3_nt: TGTGCCAGTAGTGTAGGACAGGCCCTTGGGGCCAACGTCCTGACTTTC

clone_size: once
j_call: TRBJ1-5
d_call: -
v_call: TRBV19
cdr3_aa: CASNTGYGNQPQHF
cdr3_nt: TGTGCCAGTAACACAGGTTATGGCAATCAGCCCCAGCATTTT

clone_size: many
j_call: TRBJ1-5
d_call: -
v_call: TRBV2
cdr3_aa: CASSNSPLRYSNQPQHF
cdr3_nt: TGTGCCAGCAGTAATAGTCCACTCCGATATAGCAATCAGCCCCAGCATTTT

clone_size: many
j_call: TRBJ2-7
d_call: TRBD2
v_call: TRBV20-1
cdr3_aa: CSARDRASGDYEQYF
cdr3_nt: TGCAGTGCTAGAGATCGTGCTAGCGGTGACTACGAGCAGTACTTC

clone_size: -
j_call: TRBJ1-6
d_call: TRBD1
v_call: TRBV20-1
cdr3_aa: CSARVGPGQRNSPLHF
cdr3_nt: TGCAGTGCTAGAGTCGGACCGGGACAGAGGAATTCACCCCTCCACTTT

clone_size: -
j_call: TRBJ2-7
d_call: -
v_call: TRBV30
cdr3_aa: CAWRGGGIYEQYF
cdr3_nt: TGTGCCTGGAGAGGGGGGGGGATCTACGAGCAGTACTTC

clone_size: -
j_call: TRBJ2-5
d_call: TRBD2
v_call: TRBV10-3
cdr3_aa: CAISVTGGETQYF
cdr3_nt: TGTGCCATCAGTGTAACGGGGGGAGAGACCCAGTACTTC

clone_size: -
j_call: TRBJ2-7
d_call: TRBD2
v_call: TRBV5-1
cdr3_aa: CASSPMGLVTDEQYF
cdr3_nt: TGCGCCAGCAGTCCTATGGGACTAGTCACGGACGAGCAGTACTTC

clone_size: few
j_call: TRBJ2-5
d_call: TRBD2
v_call: TRBV11-2
cdr3_aa: CASSDSTSGIGETQYF
cdr3_nt: TGTGCCAGCAGCGACTCGACTAGCGGGATTGGGGAGACCCAGTACTTC

clone_size: few
j_call: TRBJ1-3
d_call: -
v_call: TRBV29-1
cdr3_aa: CSVRDGGNTIYF
cdr3_nt: TGCAGCGTCCGGGACGGTGGCAACACCATATATTTT